The subject of this entry is one T cell receptor beta chain. The record originates from a study of PD-L1 blockade in urothelial cancer. CDR1 SGHTA and CDR2 FQGNSA come from the germline V gene. The CDR3 covers 13 residues. The germline V and J ends were trimmed by 2 bases and 4 bases, with 9 bases remaining between them. Profiling relied on immunoSEQ multiplex PCR, and the TCRdb table lists in-frame clones only, not all of them. Of fewer than 65,000 clones listed, roughly 77% are singletons. Time point of the sample: pretreatment peripheral blood. This sample comprised PBMCs, obtained around atezolizumab (anti-PD-L1) treatment. The receptor was derived from a man in his sixties or seventies with urothelial cancer. The gene calls are TRBV7-2 and TRBJ2-7; no reliable D call. The CDR3 DNA is TGTGCCAGCAGCTTATCGATTCAGTACGAGCAGTACTTC. Its protein is CASSLSIQYEQYF.